The following is a TCR beta chain sequence with its context. Its specific antigen is unknown. Per-base qualities were not stored, and no clone one base away is much larger. This entry is derived from a study of identical twins (dated by TCRdb to 2016 to 2017). For the wider study: The study deep-sequenced TCR alpha and beta repertoires from monozygotic twins, unrelated adults of various ages and cord blood to test whether fetal clonotypes persist. To rule out contamination, replicate twin experiments were performed at different times with different library preparation protocols. Here is what the overall study found, with its caveats: Fewer insertions were carried by abundant cord blood beta clonotypes, a similar but weaker trend appeared in young adult naive repertoires, and no such trend appeared in memory repertoires. Conclusions relied on cross-sectional statistical analysis, since the same donors could not be followed over many years. Zero-insertion analyses could be partly confounded by invariant T cells such as MAIT and iNKT, although diverse VJ usage argued against such confounding for most clonotypes. In beta out-of-frame sequences, excess twin sharing was weaker, because having fewer shared sequences lowered the signal-to-noise ratio. Recombination models systematically underestimated out-of-frame TCR alpha sharing in monozygotic twins but agreed with sharing between unrelated individuals. Out-of-frame TCR alpha sequences shared between twins showed an excess of low generation-probability sequences compared with coincidental sharing between unrelated individuals.

There are 18 amino acids in the CDR3, from cysteine to phenylalanine inclusive. Only CDR3 DNA remains: 54 bases, in frame from the first base. Trimming removed 0 bases from V and 9 bases from J; the gene matches leave 9 bases unexplained. CDR1 and CDR2 (KGHSH, LQKENI) derive from the germline V gene. Library prep was done by 5' RACE. The sequencer listed for this sample is Illumina HiSeq 2000. Template switching introduced a universal primer binding site; the final cDNA contained a unique molecular identifier, enabling accurate counting of TCR cDNA molecules. Specific primers in the conserved constant-segment region were used to synthesize first-strand cDNA for the TCR alpha and beta chains. To control for contamination, each cDNA library was double barcoded with a SMART-Mk sample barcode plus Illumina barcodes. Two successive PCR steps introduced TruSeq adapter sequences along with Illumina sample barcodes. The Illumina HiSeq platform was used with custom primers to sequence TCR alpha and beta cDNA libraries. As for the authors' bioinformatics: Unique molecular identifiers were extracted from raw reads with MiGEC, and CDR3 positions were determined with MiXCR. For each individual, recombination models were inferred using an EM algorithm with the repgenHMM and IGoR tools. The tcR package in R was used for shared clonotype analysis, with sharing normalized by the product of cloneset sizes. To study raw recombination without the effects of thymic and clonal selection, out-of-frame nonproductive sequences were analyzed. Using fastp at Q25 and MiXCR, TCRdb reprocessed the public reads and kept productive beta chains. CDR3 protein sequences are deduplicated, and each keeps its most common genes and DNA. TCRdb assigned the V and J calls; the authors' analysis was not used. The sample table shows 700,000 or so distinct CDR3 sequences, and 8.6% are seen once. The ten largest clones take up 0.8% to 1% of the sample.

All donors were healthy Caucasians. The twin cohort comprised three pairs of female monozygotic twins, all aged roughly 18 to 30 years. The RNA used for TCR libraries was isolated from peripheral blood mononuclear cells. These same data were also listed under a study on yellow fever vaccine responses in identical twins. From that second study: According to the authors, the vaccine-induced T cell response in identical twins seemed to be partly convergent and partly specific to each individual. In the study, vaccine-responding T cell clones were precisely tracked in identical twins.

The sequencing input was PBMCs. The sequence links TRBV18 to TRBJ2-1, with 15 middle bases fitting TRBD2. The TCR was taken from a woman under 30 in good health. The CDR3 region has the sequence CASSPPGLAGGRISEQFF. The nucleotides read TGTGCCAGCTCACCACCGGGACTAGCGGGAGGAAGAATTAGTGAGCAGTTCTTC.